This TCR beta chain comes out of a study of blood T cell repertoires in COVID-19. Looking at the study overall: Donors in the United States, Italy and Spain gave samples during acute or convalescent COVID-19.

Original data processing: Amplifying reference gene primers gave estimates of nucleated cell counts. TCRdb's copy holds only in-frame clones and misses some; the assay was immunoSEQ multiplex PCR. The V and J calls and the clone size are those of that table, but D and trimming were determined from the DNA. The table includes about 260,000 clones, 88% detected once. Recruitment covered over 20 US areas and drew participants whose ages spanned 18 to 89 years. The clonotype originates from a woman in her 40s who had been exposed to COVID-19. Sequenced material: PBMCs or T cells enriched from blood (not recorded which).

This CDR3 reads CASRRGRTSGRGDTQYF. DNA of the CDR3: TGTGCCAGCAGGCGAGGGAGGACTAGTGGTCGGGGAGATACGCAGTATTTT. This chain connects TRBV6-6 to TRBJ2-3; TRBD2 aligns across 7 bases. This CDR3 comprises 17 residues. J gave up 5 bases and V 6 bases, and 17 bases lay outside the gene matches. The germline CDR1 and CDR2 sequences are MNHNY and SVGAGI (reference sequence).